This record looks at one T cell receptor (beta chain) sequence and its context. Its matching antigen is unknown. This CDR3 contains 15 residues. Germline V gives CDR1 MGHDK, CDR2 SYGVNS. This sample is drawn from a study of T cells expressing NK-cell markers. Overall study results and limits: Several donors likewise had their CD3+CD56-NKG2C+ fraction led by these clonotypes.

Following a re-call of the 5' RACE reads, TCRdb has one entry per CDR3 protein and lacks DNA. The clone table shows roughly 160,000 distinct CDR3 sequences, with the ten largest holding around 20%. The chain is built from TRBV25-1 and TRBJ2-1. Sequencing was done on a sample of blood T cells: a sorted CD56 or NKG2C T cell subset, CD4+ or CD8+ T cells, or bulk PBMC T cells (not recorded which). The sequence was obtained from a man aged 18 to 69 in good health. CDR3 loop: CASSEYEGNFNEQFF. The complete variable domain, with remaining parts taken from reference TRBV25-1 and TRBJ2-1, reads EADIYQTPRYLVIGTGKKITLECSQTMGHDKMYWYQQDPGMELHLIHYSYGVNSTEKGDLSSESTVSRIRTEHFPLTLESARPSHTSQYLCASSEYEGNFNEQFFGPGTRLTVL.